In this sample, the clone carrying this T cell receptor (beta chain) turned up many times. Its antigen is unknown. This record comes from a study of T cells in Graves' hyperthyroidism and ophthalmopathy. Researchers took RNA transcripts and amplified the TCR beta CDR3 regions from them. The TCR CDR3 first-round RT-PCR relied on the HTBI primer set. TCRdb passed the multiplex PCR reads through MiXCR, listing each CDR3 protein once. The sample gives around 500,000 distinct CDR3 sequences, approximately 14% of which show up once; 14% is in the top ten. Graves' hyperthyroidism qualified as stable when ophthalmopathy did not progress within 18 months. For the diagnoses, clinical symptoms, serum thyroxine and TRAb, thyroid ultrasound and orbital computed tomography were used. Out of approximately 10 ml of fresh peripheral blood came the PBMCs. This CDR3 region has 17 residues. Trimming at V came to 2 bases and at J to 5 bases, leaving 7 bases not matched to a gene. The germline V gene encodes CDR1 WNHNN and CDR2 SYGVQD (reference sequence).

Whole-study results and caveats: Blood also carried most thyroid clonotypes expanded above 0.001.

The chain joins TRBV10-1 to TRBJ2-7; 15 nucleotides agree with TRBD2. The sample taken for sequencing was blood. The TCR sequence derives from a woman aged 40 to 50 with Graves' hyperthyroidism. CDR3 protein: CASSEAGTSGRPHEQYF. The CDR3, as DNA: TGCGCCAGCAGTGAGGCAGGGACTAGCGGGAGGCCCCACGAGCAGTACTTC.